This T cell receptor beta chain was sequenced during a study of T cells in Graves' hyperthyroidism and ophthalmopathy. Study results and caveats: Ophthalmopathy and stable hyperthyroidism were told apart by a 13 V-J model.

This clonotype was detected ten times or more. Antigen specificity is unknown. CDR1 and CDR2 from the germline V gene are DFQATT and SNEGSKA (reference sequence). V was pared by 2 bases and J by 2 bases, with 12 bases between. The length of the CDR3 is 14 residues. The CDR3 regions of TCR beta were amplified from RNA transcripts. The TCR CDR3 was amplified in a first-round RT-PCR using the HTBI primer set. From the multiplex PCR reads, TCRdb called clonotypes with MiXCR, one entry per CDR3 protein. The sample consists of about 400,000 distinct CDR3 sequences, roughly 15% of them appearing once. The clonotype was recovered from a man aged 18 to 30 with Graves' ophthalmopathy. Sequencing used blood. This chain joins TRBV20-1 and TRBJ2-5; D is possibly TRBD2 (5 bases). The CDR3: CSARWGSAQETQYF. The DNA of the CDR3 is TGCAGTGCTAGATGGGGTAGCGCTCAAGAGACCCAGTACTTC.